These 13 T cell receptor beta chains originate from one sample sequenced in a study of cytomegalovirus exposure and HLA in healthy donors. The data were produced by immunoSEQ multiplex PCR, yet TCRdb's version contains in-frame clones alone and is incomplete. This sample has approximately 220,000 clones, with around 80% found just once. Input material: PBMCs. These receptors were collected from a woman aged 25-40 years in good health and CMV-seropositive.

The chain employs TRBV5-1 and TRBJ1-1; D is ambiguous. V was shortened by 1 base and J by 6 bases, with 10 bases between the two germline ends. The germline V gene encodes CDR1 SGHRS and CDR2 YFSETQ. The CDR3 is 13 amino acids. In nucleotides, the CDR3 is TGCGCCAGCAGCTTGACGGGTTCCCCTGAAGCTTTCTTT. Translating gives CASSLTGSPEAFF.

The CDR3 protein is CASSQAGVYEQYF. Here the CDR3 DNA reads TGCGCCAGCAGCCAAGCAGGGGTCTACGAGCAGTACTTC. The chain carries TRBV4-1 and TRBJ2-7, with D maybe TRBD1 (6 bases). CDR1 and CDR2 (germline): MGHRA, YSYEKL. V gave up 1 base and J gave up 3 bases, with 7 bases separating them. The CDR3 loop spans 13 amino acids.

The chain combines TRBV6-6 with TRBJ2-7; a possible D gene is TRBD2 (6 bases). Germline CDR1 MNHNY, CDR2 SVGAGI (reference sequence). This CDR3 region has 16 residues. Deletions cut 0 bases from V and 6 bases from J, with 18 bases between. The CDR3 is CASSYSHSGELGEQYF. The CDR3 DNA is TGTGCCAGCAGTTACTCTCATTCGGGGGAGCTCGGCGAGCAGTACTTC.

The CDR3 DNA is TGCGCCAGCAGCCAAGTTTCAGAGTCCTATGGCTACACCTTC. Protein: CASSQVSESYGYTF. J is TRBJ1-2 and V is TRBV4-3; no definite D call. The germline V gene has CDR1 LGHNA and CDR2 YSLEER. The CDR3 loop spans 14 amino acids. Trimming took off 1 base at V and 4 bases at J, with 10 bases between the two ends.

The chain employs TRBV2 and TRBJ2-2; 7 bases line up with TRBD1. The length of the CDR3 is 14 residues. V trimming: 7 bases; J trimming: 6 bases; junction bases outside the gene matches: 8. Germline V gene sequence: CDR1 SNHLY, CDR2 FYNNEI. This chain's CDR3 is CASTHEGAAGELFF. For the CDR3, the DNA is TGTGCCAGCACCCACGAGGGGGCGGCCGGGGAGCTGTTTTTT.

The chain uses TRBV6-1 and TRBJ2-7; D is ambiguous. Germline V gene sequence: CDR1 MNHNS, CDR2 SASEGT. The CDR3 is 14 residues long. Trimming took 1 base from V and 4 from J, leaving 11 bases between them. CDR3 loop: CASSEGGSRYEQYF. CDR3 nucleotide sequence: TGTGCCAGCAGTGAAGGAGGTAGCAGGTACGAGCAGTACTTC.

This clone has just one count. The chain couples TRBV27 to TRBJ1-3, with D tentatively TRBD1 (5 bases). Germline V CDR1 and CDR2: MNHEY, SMNVEV (reference sequence). Trimming cost V 9 bases and J 7 bases, with 7 bases left between them. This CDR3 spans 10 amino acids. The CDR3 DNA is TGTGCCAGTAAGGGGAACACCATATATTTT. Translated, it gives CASKGNTIYF.

This clone was seen more than once but under ten times. This sequence joins TRBV4-1 and TRBJ2-1; 16 bases map to TRBD2. Germline V gene data show CDR1 as MGHRA and CDR2 as YSYEKL. V dropped 1 base and J dropped 15; count of bases not matched to a gene: 15. This CDR3 has 18 residues. DNA for the CDR3: TGCGCCAGCAGCCAAGGGGGGACTAGCGGGAGGGCCGAGGGCCGCCGGTTCTTC. It encodes CASSQGGTSGRAEGRRFF.

The chain couples TRBV11-2 to TRBJ2-1, with D tentatively TRBD2 (5 bases). Germline V gene data show CDR1 as SGHAT and CDR2 as FQNNGV. CDR3 length: 15 residues. V gave up 1 base and J gave up 7 bases, with 14 bases separating them. Here the CDR3 reads CASSLVRGLGNEQFF. The CDR3 coding sequence is TGTGCCAGCAGCTTAGTCAGAGGGCTAGGAAATGAGCAGTTCTTC.

This rearrangement joins TRBV7-9 to TRBJ1-1; 8 nucleotides agree with TRBD1. Germline CDR1 reads SEHNR; CDR2 reads FQNEAQ (reference sequence). Trimming removed 6 bases from V and 5 bases from J; junction bases left unmatched: 11. The CDR3 length is 15 residues. The CDR3 here is CASRSSDRAYTEAFF. The CDR3 nucleotides are TGTGCCAGCAGGTCCTCGGACAGGGCTTATACTGAAGCTTTCTTT.

The chain couples TRBV9 to TRBJ1-2, with D hard to call. Germline CDR1 SGDLS, CDR2 YYNGEE. The CDR3 is made up of 16 amino acids. Trimming cost V 1 base and J 0 bases, with 13 bases left between them. CDR3 loop: CASSVLPGPTNYGYTF. In DNA, the CDR3 is TGTGCCAGCAGCGTACTCCCTGGTCCTACTAACTATGGCTACACCTTC.

This chain connects TRBV27 to TRBJ1-3; D gene uncertain. The CDR3 has 15 amino acids. Germline V CDR1 and CDR2: MNHEY, SMNVEV (reference sequence). Trimming stripped 0 bases from V and 4 bases from J, with 10 bases between. CDR3 nucleotides: TGTGCCAGCAGTTTATCCTCTTTCCCAGGAAACACCATATATTTT. Its protein is CASSLSSFPGNTIYF.

This clone came up a few times. This chain links TRBV6-5 with TRBJ2-7; 8 positions agree with TRBD2. Trimming cost V 6 bases and J 3 bases; bases outside gene matches: 7. The CDR3 extends over 14 amino acids. The germline V gene encodes CDR1 MNHEY and CDR2 SVGAGI. The CDR3, as DNA: TGTGCCAGCAGGGGTAGCGGGACGAGCTACGAGCAGTACTTC. The encoded protein is CASRGSGTSYEQYF.